A selection of T cell receptor beta chains follows, all from one sample in a study of T cells in Graves' hyperthyroidism and ophthalmopathy. TCRdb called the multiplex PCR reads again in MiXCR, with one record for every CDR3 protein. The sample consists of approximately 400,000 distinct CDR3 sequences, around 16% of them appearing once. Input material: blood. These receptors were taken from a woman younger than 35 with Graves' hyperthyroidism. CDR3s include the opening cysteine and the closing phenylalanine or tryptophan. Each record gives: clone size, J gene, V gene, D gene, CDR3 length, CDR3 protein, CDR3 DNA. D genes are given only for firm matches. The size of a clone is reported for some rows only, either as once, few or many, or as a class for expanded clones.

size: .
J: TRBJ2-4
V: TRBV7-9
D: TRBD2
length: 14
CDR3: CASGDSGGRNIQYF
DNA: TGTGCCAGCGGAGATAGCGGGGGAAGAAACATTCAGTACTTC

size: .
J: TRBJ1-2
V: TRBV4-1
D: .
length: 14
CDR3: CASSQGRGLYGYTF
DNA: TGCGCCAGCAGCCAAGGAAGGGGTCTCTATGGCTACACCTTC

size: .
J: TRBJ1-6
V: TRBV19
D: .
length: 12
CDR3: CASTDYNSPLHF
DNA: TGTGCCAGTACCGACTATAATTCACCCCTCCACTTT

size: many
J: TRBJ1-2
V: TRBV6-2/TRBV6-3
D: .
length: 13
CDR3: CASSYTDSYGYTF
DNA: TGTGCCAGCAGTTACACAGACAGCTATGGCTACACCTTC

size: few
J: TRBJ1-1
V: TRBV2
D: .
length: 15
CDR3: CASSELGPRATEAFF
DNA: TGTGCCAGCAGTGAATTGGGCCCGCGGGCCACTGAAGCTTTCTTT

size: few
J: TRBJ1-5
V: TRBV6-1
D: TRBD1
length: 15
CDR3: CASSHGQVPNQPQHF
DNA: TGTGCCAGCAGTCACGGACAGGTCCCCAATCAGCCCCAGCATTTT

size: many
J: TRBJ1-5
V: TRBV28
D: .
length: 12
CDR3: CASSLSYQPQHF
DNA: TGTGCCAGCAGTTTAAGTTATCAGCCCCAGCATTTT

size: .
J: TRBJ1-1
V: TRBV20-1
D: .
length: 13
CDR3: CSARDPTWTEAFF
DNA: TGCAGTGCTAGAGACCCTACATGGACTGAAGCTTTCTTT

size: many
J: TRBJ2-7
V: TRBV20-1
D: TRBD1
length: 13
CDR3: CSAPPGQGYEQYF
DNA: TGCAGTGCTCCCCCGGGACAGGGCTACGAGCAGTACTTC

size: many
J: TRBJ2-7
V: TRBV27
D: .
length: 14
CDR3: CASSPIGYSHEQYF
DNA: TGTGCCAGCAGTCCAATCGGTTATTCCCACGAGCAGTACTTC

size: .
J: TRBJ2-2
V: TRBV29-1
D: TRBD1
length: 15
CDR3: CSVRRGTGDTGELFF
DNA: TGCAGCGTGAGACGCGGGACAGGGGACACCGGGGAGCTGTTTTTT

size: many
J: TRBJ1-4
V: TRBV7-8
D: .
length: 17
CDR3: CASSSPLYGAGNEKLFF
DNA: TGTGCCAGCAGCTCCCCGCTCTATGGGGCTGGGAATGAAAAACTGTTTTTT

size: many
J: TRBJ2-7
V: TRBV20-1
D: .
length: 14
CDR3: CSARDTGSSYEQYF
DNA: TGCAGTGCTAGAGATACTGGGTCCTCCTACGAGCAGTACTTC

size: .
J: TRBJ2-6
V: TRBV12-3/TRBV12-4
D: .
length: 17
CDR3: CASSPFGGFSGANVLTF
DNA: TGTGCCAGCAGTCCCTTCGGGGGATTCTCTGGGGCCAACGTCCTGACTTTC

size: many
J: TRBJ1-5
V: TRBV12-3/TRBV12-4
D: .
length: 16
CDR3: CASSLGTSNLNQPQHF
DNA: TGTGCCAGCAGTTTGGGGACATCTAATCTCAATCAGCCCCAGCATTTT

size: few
J: TRBJ2-2
V: TRBV12-5
D: TRBD2
length: 22
CDR3: CASGLVPPPLLAGGHHTGELFF
DNA: TGTGCTAGTGGTTTGGTACCCCCCCCCCTACTAGCGGGGGGGCATCACACCGGGGAGCTGTTTTTT

size: many
J: TRBJ2-1
V: TRBV18
D: .
length: 15
CDR3: CASSPPVQQGDEQFF
DNA: TGTGCCAGCTCACCACCGGTTCAACAGGGCGATGAGCAGTTCTTC

size: .
J: TRBJ1-4
V: TRBV12-3/TRBV12-4
D: TRBD1
length: 13
CDR3: CASSRRTGEKLFF
DNA: TGTGCCAGCAGCCGCCGGACAGGGGAAAAACTGTTTTTT

size: many
J: TRBJ2-6
V: TRBV11-1
D: .
length: 16
CDR3: CASRNPGVSGANVLTF
DNA: TGTGCCAGCAGAAACCCAGGGGTATCTGGGGCCAACGTCCTGACTTTC

size: many
J: TRBJ1-1
V: TRBV7-2
D: .
length: 16
CDR3: CASSLLLRPQKTEAFF
DNA: TGTGCCAGCAGCTTATTGTTACGGCCACAGAAGACTGAAGCTTTCTTT

size: many
J: TRBJ1-6
V: TRBV5-1
D: .
length: 15
CDR3: CASSRDSSYNSPLHF
DNA: TGCGCCAGCAGCCGGGACTCCTCTTATAATTCACCCCTCCACTTT

size: .
J: TRBJ2-2
V: TRBV6-1
D: TRBD1
length: 15
CDR3: CASRRTGTNTGELFF
DNA: TGTGCCAGCAGACGGACAGGAACTAACACCGGGGAGCTGTTTTTT

size: .
J: TRBJ1-2
V: TRBV9
D: .
length: 13
CDR3: CASSSSGHDPYTF
DNA: TGTGCCAGCAGCAGTTCCGGGCACGATCCCTACACCTTC

size: few
J: TRBJ1-1
V: TRBV20-1
D: .
length: 13
CDR3: CSARGPGWTEAFF
DNA: TGCAGTGCTAGAGGTCCAGGTTGGACTGAAGCTTTCTTT

size: .
J: TRBJ2-2
V: TRBV13
D: TRBD2
length: 14
CDR3: CASSSAGGYGELFF
DNA: TGTGCCAGCAGCTCAGCGGGAGGGTACGGGGAGCTGTTTTTT

size: .
J: TRBJ2-1
V: TRBV20-1
D: TRBD2
length: 14
CDR3: CSAHPASGSNEQFF
DNA: TGCAGTGCTCACCCGGCTAGCGGGAGCAATGAGCAGTTCTTC

size: many
J: TRBJ2-1
V: TRBV12-3/TRBV12-4
D: TRBD2
length: 17
CDR3: CASSLASGVRSYNEQFF
DNA: TGTGCCAGCAGTTTAGCTAGCGGGGTGCGCTCCTACAATGAGCAGTTCTTC

size: .
J: TRBJ2-2
V: TRBV6-2/TRBV6-3
D: .
length: 17
CDR3: CASLGQLGEPNTGELFF
DNA: TGTGCCAGCCTGGGACAATTGGGAGAACCGAACACCGGGGAGCTGTTTTTT

size: many
J: TRBJ2-3
V: TRBV6-1
D: .
length: 15
CDR3: CASSDGPRGTDTQYF
DNA: TGTGCCAGCAGTGATGGCCCCCGTGGGACAGATACGCAGTATTTT

size: many
J: TRBJ1-6
V: TRBV20-1
D: TRBD1
length: 15
CDR3: CSARGEGGWNSPLHF
DNA: TGCAGTGCTAGAGGAGAAGGGGGCTGGAATTCACCCCTCCACTTT

size: .
J: TRBJ1-1
V: TRBV19
D: TRBD1
length: 14
CDR3: CASSRPGTDTEAFF
DNA: TGTGCCAGTAGTAGGCCCGGGACAGACACTGAAGCTTTCTTT